The clone carrying this T cell receptor (beta chain) was counted ten times or more. The antigen is unknown. The data derive from a study of T-cell reconstitution after alpha-beta-depleted transplantation in children. Library preparation (for TCRbeta) was performed with unique molecular identifiers. TCRdb independently ran MiXCR on the PCR reads; one entry per CDR3 protein. The table includes around 450,000 distinct CDR3 sequences, 15% to 20% detected once. General study findings and limits: One year post-transplant, T-cell counts and diversity were largely derived from T cells produced anew.

This CDR3 region has 13 residues. V was clipped by 4 bases and J by 6 bases, with 9 bases between them. The germline V gene encodes CDR1 LGHDT and CDR2 YNNKEL (reference sequence). The gene calls are TRBV3-1 and TRBJ2-2, with a possible D match to TRBD2 (5 bases). The sequencing here drew on PBMCs, mostly from graft donor cells, taken 360 days after TCRalphabeta/CD19-depleted stem cell transplant. The TCR was taken from a boy younger than two who had a stem cell transplant for Wiskott-Aldrich syndrome, so the T cells may come from the graft donor. In DNA, the CDR3 is TGTGCCAGCAGCCCTACGAGGGCCGGGGAGCTGTTTTTT. Protein sequence: CASSPTRAGELFF.